This paragraph reports one T cell receptor beta chain. The antigen it recognizes is unknown. No much larger clonotype is one base removed from it; base qualities were not supplied. Peripheral blood and lesional scalp punch biopsies were obtained from patients with alopecia areata. PBMCs were isolated by density centrifugation and stained for CD3, CD4 and CD8, and CD4+ and CD8+ T cells were sorted on a FACSAria. This specimen comes from a study of CD8+ T cells in alopecia areata (dated by TCRdb to the late 2010s). General notes on the study: Treated patients were enrolled in an open-label pilot trial of oral tofacitinib at 5 to 10 mg twice daily for moderate-to-severe alopecia areata. Tofacitinib was given for 6 to 18 months, followed by 6 months of follow-up off drug to assess delayed response and recurrence. The study used high-throughput TCRbeta sequencing to examine T cell clonal expansion in alopecia areata, in both the C3H/HeJ mouse model and human patients. In humans, TCRbeta sequencing was performed on scalp tissue and on sorted CD4+ and CD8+ peripheral blood T cells from healthy controls and from patients with patchy or totalis/universalis alopecia areata. Tofacitinib-treated patients had biopsies at baseline and at 4 and 24 weeks of treatment, with a later scalp biopsy in several patients. Scalp clonality was compared across normal scalp (n=4), patchy alopecia areata scalp (n=8), and alopecia totalis/universalis scalp (n=8). RNA was extracted with the PAXgene miRNA kit for fixed scalp, the miRNeasy kit for PBMCs, and the RNeasy kit for mouse skin. immunoSEQ multiplex PCR using 35 Vbeta forward primers and 13 Jbeta reverse primers was used to amplify TCRbeta CDR3 regions. The investigation overall reported the following: Unlike mouse skin, where gammadelta T cells dominate, normal human skin contains resident alphabeta T cells that get sequenced too, which complicates analysis of the scalp TCR repertoire. TCR sequences shared between patients were less clear than in mice, possibly partly because of HLA diversity in the patient population. Compared with normal scalp, lesional scalp, particularly in alopecia totalis/universalis, had higher clonality and more expanded CD8+ clones, which suggests antigenic drive.

Receptor libraries were prepared by the immunoSEQ multiplex PCR assay. To provide template for TCR sequencing, every sample had RNA extracted and reverse transcribed into cDNA. SuperScript III was used for first-strand cDNA synthesis, primed with a 2:1 mix of oligo-dT and random hexamers. Amplification bias was assessed with a synthetic immune receptor repertoire, and residual bias was removed computationally. The authors' analysis ran thus. Raw reads were preprocessed for error removal, and CDR3 was defined according to IMGT conventions as running from the conserved cysteine to phenylalanine. Clonality was computed as 1 minus the Shannon entropy, with the entropy normalized by log2 of the number of productive unique TCRs. CD4 or CD8 identity of scalp clones was inferred by cross-referencing scalp TCRbeta sequences with sorted blood CD4 and CD8 repertoires. The table comes from immuneACCESS by way of TCRdb, which keeps in-frame sequences with V and J called. Part of the clones is missing from these tables; in studies checked, under half for an unresolved V gene and the rest for unknown reasons. The DNA gave D and trimming, while V, J and clone size come from that table. The sample table holds 110,000 or so clones, of which approximately 38% were seen once. The biggest ten clones account for approximately 3.3% of the sample.

The CDR3 runs 14 residues from the cysteine to the phenylalanine. Only the CDR3 DNA is retained, 42 bases long and in frame from the first base. For CDR1 and CDR2, the germline V gene lists SGDLS and YYNGEE. V and J are trimmed by 0 bases and 3 bases, and the gene matches miss 3 bases of the junction. The sample comprised CD4+ T cells sorted from blood. The V and J genes are TRBV9 and TRBJ2-7, with 7 bases in between that match TRBD2. The clonotype comes from a human donor with alopecia areata. The nucleotides are TGTGCCAGCAGCGTAGAGCGGGAAGGCTACGAGCAGTACTTC. Translated, it gives CASSVEREGYEQYF.